This entry lists 8 T cell receptor beta chains sequenced from one sample in a study of early stage breast cancer tumors. Assay: immunoSEQ multiplex PCR; the TCRdb copy retains only in-frame clones and omits some. This table has around 48,000 clones, around 90% appearing once. Input material: blood. The receptor source for this set is a person between 65 and 79 years old with breast cancer.

The rearrangement uses TRBV7-8 and TRBJ1-3; 7 bases match TRBD1. V lost 2 bases to trimming and J lost 3 bases; unmatched junction nucleotides: 4. There are 15 residues in the CDR3. CDR1 and CDR2 (germline): SGHVS, FQNEAQ. CDR3 sequence reads: CASSLIPGGGNTIYF. In DNA, the CDR3 is TGTGCCAGCAGCTTAATTCCAGGGGGTGGAAACACCATATATTTT.

The chain joins TRBV2 to TRBJ1-5; no definite D call. Germline lookup yields CDR1 SNHLY and CDR2 FYNNEI. The ends were cut back, 6 bases at V and 1 base at J, with 16 bases in the middle. CDR3 length: 16 residues. CDR3 protein: CASRKNPPGSNQPQHF. The CDR3, as DNA: TGTGCCAGCAGGAAGAACCCTCCGGGGAGCAATCAGCCCCAGCATTTT.

The V call is TRBV5-1, the J call TRBJ2-5, with TRBD2 matching over 9 bases. The CDR3 has 16 amino acids. V lost 3 bases and J lost 3; bases outside the gene matches: 9. CDR1 is SGHRS and CDR2 is YFSETQ in the germline V gene. The chain's CDR3 is CASSWLSGGIEETQYF. The DNA for the CDR3 is TGCGCCAGCAGCTGGTTGAGCGGGGGGATAGAAGAGACCCAGTACTTC. Drawing the rest from reference TRBV5-1 and TRBJ2-5, the complete variable domain is KAGVTQTPRYLIKTRGQQVTLSCSPISGHRSVSWYQQTPGQGLQFLFEYFSETQRNKGNFPGRFSGRQFSNSRSEMNVSTLELGDSALYLCASSWLSGGIEETQYFGPGTRLLVL.

This clone was detected a few times. The chain is built from TRBV7-2 and TRBJ2-1, with D possibly TRBD2 on 6 matching bases. The CDR3 loop spans 16 amino acids. Per the germline V gene, CDR1 is SGHTA and CDR2 is FQGNSA. Trimming took 4 bases from V and 0 from J, leaving 13 bases between them. The CDR3 sequence is CASSSGTGISYNEQFF. The CDR3 nucleotides read TGTGCCAGCAGCTCTGGGACTGGAATCTCCTACAATGAGCAGTTCTTC.

The V and J genes are TRBV6-1 and TRBJ2-1, with 10 bases matching TRBD1. Germline CDR1 reads MNHNS; CDR2 reads SASEGT. The trim removed 7 bases at V and 7 bases at J, leaving 4 bases unmatched. The CDR3 consists of 13 residues. The CDR3 loop reads CASMGQGRNEQFF. DNA for the CDR3: TGTGCCAGCATGGGACAGGGGAGGAATGAGCAGTTCTTC.

The chain carries TRBV6-5 and TRBJ2-4; D call uncertain. The CDR3 is 16 amino acids. The V and J ends lost 0 bases and 0 bases respectively, with 9 bases between them. CDR1 is MNHEY and CDR2 is SVGAGI in the germline V gene. The CDR3 reads CASSYSGSLAKNIQYF. The CDR3 nucleotides read TGTGCCAGCAGTTACTCGGGCAGTCTAGCCAAAAACATTCAGTACTTC.

For this clone: At one end the junction does not follow the germline gene, possibly because of a read error. This chain uses TRBV7-7 with TRBJ2-1; D is unclear. The CDR3 covers 13 residues. From germline, CDR1 is SSHAT and CDR2 FNYEAQ (reference sequence). CDR3 coding DNA: TGTGCTAGCAGCTTAGCCTCAGTGCCCGAGCAGTTCTTC. The encoded protein is CASSLASVPEQFF. The full variable domain, rest sourced from reference TRBV7-7 and TRBJ2-1, is GAGVSQSPRYKVTKRGQDVTLRCDPISSHATLYWYQQALGQGPEFLTYFNYEAQPDKSGLPSDRFSAERPEGSISTLTIQRTEQRDSAMYRCASSLASVPEQFFGPGTRLTVL.

This clone appeared once. The V gene is TRBV7-2, the J gene TRBJ1-2; 9 bases are shared with TRBD1. V lost 4 bases and J lost 5; bases outside the gene matches: 2. This CDR3 spans 13 amino acids. Per the germline V gene, CDR1 is SGHTA and CDR2 is FQGNSA. The CDR3 DNA reads TGTGCCAGCAGCTCGGGACAGGGTTATGGCTACACCTTC. It specifies CASSSGQGYGYTF.